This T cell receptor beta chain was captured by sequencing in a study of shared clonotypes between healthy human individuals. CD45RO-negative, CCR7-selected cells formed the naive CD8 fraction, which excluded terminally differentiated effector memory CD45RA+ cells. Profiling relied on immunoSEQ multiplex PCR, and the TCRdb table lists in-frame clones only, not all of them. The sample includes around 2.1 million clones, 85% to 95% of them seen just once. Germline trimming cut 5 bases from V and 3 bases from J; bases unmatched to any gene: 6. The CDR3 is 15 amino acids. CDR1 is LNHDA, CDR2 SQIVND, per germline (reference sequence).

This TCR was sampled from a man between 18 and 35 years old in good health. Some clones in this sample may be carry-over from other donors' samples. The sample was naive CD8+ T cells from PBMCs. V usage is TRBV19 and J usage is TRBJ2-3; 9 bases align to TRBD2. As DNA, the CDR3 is TGTGCCAGTAGTGTTAGGGGACTAGCAACAGATACGCAGTATTTT. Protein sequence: CASSVRGLATDTQYF.